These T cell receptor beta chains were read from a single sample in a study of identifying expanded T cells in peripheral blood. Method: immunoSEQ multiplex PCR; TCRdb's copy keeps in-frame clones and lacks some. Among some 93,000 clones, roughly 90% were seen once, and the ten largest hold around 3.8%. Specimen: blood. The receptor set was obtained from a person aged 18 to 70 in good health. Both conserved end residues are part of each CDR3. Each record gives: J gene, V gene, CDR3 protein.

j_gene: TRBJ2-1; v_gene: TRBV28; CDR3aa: CASSLQRDSYNEQFF
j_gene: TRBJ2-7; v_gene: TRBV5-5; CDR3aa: CASSLHSSSYEQYF
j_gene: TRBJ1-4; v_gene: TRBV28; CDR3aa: CASSLWTGVNEKLFF
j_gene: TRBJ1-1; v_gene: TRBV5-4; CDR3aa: CASSGSGTGKAEAFF
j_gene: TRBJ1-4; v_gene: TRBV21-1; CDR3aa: CASSKVLLTTNEKLFF
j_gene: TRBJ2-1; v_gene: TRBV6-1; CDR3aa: CASSGPVGGASYNEQFF
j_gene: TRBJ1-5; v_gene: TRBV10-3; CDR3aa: CAIRSGTGNQPQHF
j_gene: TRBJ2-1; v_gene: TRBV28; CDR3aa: CASSFSVGRASGSSEQFF
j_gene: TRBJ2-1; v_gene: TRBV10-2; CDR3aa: CASRKLAGYYNEQFF
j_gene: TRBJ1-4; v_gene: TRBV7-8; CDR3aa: CASSDRGKLFF
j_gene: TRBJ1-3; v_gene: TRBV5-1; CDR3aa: CASSPGTGGSVTIYF
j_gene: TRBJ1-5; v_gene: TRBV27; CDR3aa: CASGWLGVGQPQHF
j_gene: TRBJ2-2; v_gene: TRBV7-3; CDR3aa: CASSPRLAGGAGELFF
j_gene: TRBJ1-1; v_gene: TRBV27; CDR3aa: CASSWTANTEAFF
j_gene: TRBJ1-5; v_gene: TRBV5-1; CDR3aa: CASSPGTAGQPQHF
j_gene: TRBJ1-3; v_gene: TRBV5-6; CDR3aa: CASSPQGGRNTIYF
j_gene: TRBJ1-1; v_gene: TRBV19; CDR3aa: CASSRREVAEAFF
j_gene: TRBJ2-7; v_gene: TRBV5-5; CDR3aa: CASSRDRGYEQYF
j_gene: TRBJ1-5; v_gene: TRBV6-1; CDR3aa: CACGTGANQPQHF
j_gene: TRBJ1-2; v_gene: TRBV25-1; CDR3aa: CASSGQGYGYTF
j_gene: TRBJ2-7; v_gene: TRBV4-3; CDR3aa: CASSQTQHRVEQYF
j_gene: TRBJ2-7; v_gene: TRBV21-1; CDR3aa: CASSTPQQRERYEQYF
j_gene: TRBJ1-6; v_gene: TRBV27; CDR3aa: CASRPRGGINSPLHF
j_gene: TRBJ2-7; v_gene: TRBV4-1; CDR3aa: CASSHPVRSRSSYEQYF
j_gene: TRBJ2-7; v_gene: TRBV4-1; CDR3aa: CASSQVGEGGYEQYF
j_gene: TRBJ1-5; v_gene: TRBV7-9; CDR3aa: CASSPAYSNQPQHF
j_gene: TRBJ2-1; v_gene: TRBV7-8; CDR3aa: CASSFTNRLFF
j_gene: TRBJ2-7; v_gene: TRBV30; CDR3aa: CAWSGLYEQYF
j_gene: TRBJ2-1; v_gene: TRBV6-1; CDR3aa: CASSSTSGGANEQFF
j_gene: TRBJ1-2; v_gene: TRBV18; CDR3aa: CASSPPGYGYTF
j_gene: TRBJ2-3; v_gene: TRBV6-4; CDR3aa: CASSESELDTQYF
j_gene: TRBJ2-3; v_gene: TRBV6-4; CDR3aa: CASSDSRGHTDTQYF
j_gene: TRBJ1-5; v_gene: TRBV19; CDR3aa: CASPLHRDRYSNQPQHF
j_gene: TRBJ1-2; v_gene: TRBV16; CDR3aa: CASSQSYTYGYTF
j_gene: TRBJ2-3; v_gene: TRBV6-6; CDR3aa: CASSYRAGDEDTQYF
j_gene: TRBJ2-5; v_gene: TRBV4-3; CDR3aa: CASSQDRGGQETQYF
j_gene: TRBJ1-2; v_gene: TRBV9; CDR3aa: CASSVDGGYGYTF
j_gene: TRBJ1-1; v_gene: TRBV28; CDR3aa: CASSLQDSVFLAFF
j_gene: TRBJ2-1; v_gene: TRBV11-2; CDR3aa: CASSWDGYNEQFF
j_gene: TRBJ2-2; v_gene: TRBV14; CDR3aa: CASSLEIAGGPTGELFF
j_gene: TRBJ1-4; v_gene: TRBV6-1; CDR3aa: CASRGSSTNEKLFF